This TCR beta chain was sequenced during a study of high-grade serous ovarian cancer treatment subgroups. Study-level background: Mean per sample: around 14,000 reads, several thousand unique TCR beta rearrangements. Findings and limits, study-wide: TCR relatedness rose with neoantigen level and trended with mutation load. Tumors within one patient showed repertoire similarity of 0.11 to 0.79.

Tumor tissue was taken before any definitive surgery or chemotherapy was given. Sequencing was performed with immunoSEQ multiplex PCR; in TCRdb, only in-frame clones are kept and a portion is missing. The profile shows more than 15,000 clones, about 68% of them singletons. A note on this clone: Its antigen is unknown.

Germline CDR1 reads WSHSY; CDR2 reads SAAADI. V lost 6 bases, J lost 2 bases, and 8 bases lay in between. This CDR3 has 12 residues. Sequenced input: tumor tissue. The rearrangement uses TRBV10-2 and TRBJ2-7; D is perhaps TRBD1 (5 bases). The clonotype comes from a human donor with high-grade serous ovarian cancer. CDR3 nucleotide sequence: TGCGCCAGCAGGAAGGACACCTACGAGCAGTACTTC. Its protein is CASRKDTYEQYF.